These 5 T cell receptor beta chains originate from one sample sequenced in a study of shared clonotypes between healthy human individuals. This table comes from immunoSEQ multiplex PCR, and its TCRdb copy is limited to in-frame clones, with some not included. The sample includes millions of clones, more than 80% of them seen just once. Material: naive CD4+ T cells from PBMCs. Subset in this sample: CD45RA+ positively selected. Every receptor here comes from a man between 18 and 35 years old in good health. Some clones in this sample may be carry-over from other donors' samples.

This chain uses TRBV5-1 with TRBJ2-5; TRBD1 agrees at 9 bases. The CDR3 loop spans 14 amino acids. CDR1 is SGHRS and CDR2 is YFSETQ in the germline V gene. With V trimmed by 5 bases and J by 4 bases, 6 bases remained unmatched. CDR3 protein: CASRKQGARETQYF. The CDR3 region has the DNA TGCGCCAGCAGGAAACAGGGGGCGCGAGAGACCCAGTACTTC.

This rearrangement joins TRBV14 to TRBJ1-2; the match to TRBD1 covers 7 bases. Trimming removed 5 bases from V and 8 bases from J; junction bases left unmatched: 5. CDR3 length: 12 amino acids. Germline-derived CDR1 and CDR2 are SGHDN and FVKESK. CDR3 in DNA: TGTGCCAGCAGCGACAGGGTGGGGGGCTACACCTTC. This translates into CASSDRVGGYTF. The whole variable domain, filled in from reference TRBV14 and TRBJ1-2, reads EAGVTQFPSHSVIEKGQTVTLRCDPISGHDNLYWYRRVMGKEIKFLLHFVKESKQDESGMPNNRFLAERTGGTYSTLKVQPAELEDSGVYFCASSDRVGGYTFGSGTRLTVV.

DNA of the CDR3: TGTGCCAGCAGTGAATCGGTGGGTCAGCCCCAGCATTTT. It yields the protein CASSESVGQPQHF. The J gene is TRBJ1-5, the V gene TRBV6-1; D unresolved. Germline V gene lookup returns CDR1 MNHNS and CDR2 SASEGT. Trimming pared 2 bases from V and 6 bases from J, leaving 8 bases between. This CDR3 has 13 amino acids.

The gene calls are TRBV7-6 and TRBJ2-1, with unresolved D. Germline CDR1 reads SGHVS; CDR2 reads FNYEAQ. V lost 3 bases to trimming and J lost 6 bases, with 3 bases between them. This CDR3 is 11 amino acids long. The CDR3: CASSFFNEQFF. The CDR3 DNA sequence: TGTGCCAGCAGCTTTTTCAATGAGCAGTTCTTC. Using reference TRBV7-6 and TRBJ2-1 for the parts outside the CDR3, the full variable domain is GAGVSQSPRYKVTKRGQDVALRCDPISGHVSLYWYRQALGQGPEFLTYFNYEAQQDKSGLPNDRFSAERPEGSISTLTIQRTEQRDSAMYRCASSFFNEQFFGPGTRLTVL.

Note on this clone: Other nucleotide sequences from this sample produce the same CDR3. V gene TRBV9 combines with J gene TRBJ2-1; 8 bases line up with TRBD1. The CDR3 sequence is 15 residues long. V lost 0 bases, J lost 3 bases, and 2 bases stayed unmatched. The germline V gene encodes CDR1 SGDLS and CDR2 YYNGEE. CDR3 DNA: TGTGCCAGCAGCGTAGGACAGGGGTACTACAATGAGCAGTTCTTC. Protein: CASSVGQGYYNEQFF. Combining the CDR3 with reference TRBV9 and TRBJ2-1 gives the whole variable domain DSGVTQTPKHLITATGQRVTLRCSPRSGDLSVYWYQQSLDQGLQFLIQYYNGEERAKGNILERFSAQQFPDLHSELNLSSLELGDSALYFCASSVGQGYYNEQFFGPGTRLTVL.